One sample yielded the 24 T cell receptor beta chains listed below, sequenced in a study of shared clonotypes between healthy human individuals. Clones were read by immunoSEQ multiplex PCR, and TCRdb kept only the in-frame ones, dropping some. Of approximately 1,500,000 clones in the sample, roughly 98% were seen once. What was sequenced was naive CD4+ T cells sorted from blood. Subset defined: CD45RA+ positively selected. These receptors originate from a young man in good health.

The J gene is TRBJ2-3, the V gene TRBV7-7, with TRBD2 matching 15 bases. The junction had 5 bases not matched to a gene; V was cut back by 6 bases and J by 10 bases. Germline V gene lookup returns CDR1 SSHAT and CDR2 FNYEAQ (reference sequence). The CDR3 covers 14 residues. For the CDR3, the DNA is TGTGCCAGCAGTATGGGACTAGCGGGAGGAGCGCAGTATTTT. The encoded protein is CASSMGLAGGAQYF.

The gene calls are TRBV10-3 and TRBJ2-1; 7 bases agree with TRBD1. The CDR3 has 16 residues. Germline V lookup: CDR1 ENHRY, CDR2 SYGVKD. V was pared by 3 bases and J by 1 base, with 6 bases of the junction left unmatched. The DNA for the CDR3 is TGTGCCATCAGTGATCAACAGGGGAGTTCCTACAATGAGCAGTTCTTC. It encodes CAISDQQGSSYNEQFF.

The chain uses TRBV29-1 and TRBJ1-1; no definite D call. The CDR3 totals 13 residues. V lost 5 bases and J 0 bases, leaving 10 bases between the germline ends. Germline-derived CDR1 and CDR2 are SQVTM and ANQGSEA. The CDR3 here is CSVQAGMNTEAFF. CDR3 bases: TGCAGCGTTCAGGCGGGGATGAACACTGAAGCTTTCTTT.

This chain uses TRBV7-9 with TRBJ2-1; D is unclear. The CDR3 loop spans 12 amino acids. The V gene lost 1 base and the J gene lost 10 bases, with 8 bases spanning the gap. CDR1 SEHNR and CDR2 FQNEAQ come from the germline V gene (reference sequence). The CDR3, as DNA: TGTGCCAGCAGCTTAGACTGGCAGGAGCAGTTCTTC. Translated: CASSLDWQEQFF.

The chain employs TRBV28 and TRBJ1-4, with D possibly matching TRBD1 (6 bases). CDR1 is MDHEN and CDR2 is SYDVKM in the germline V gene. The V end was cut by 1 base, the J end by 15 bases, with 12 bases between. This CDR3 region has 12 residues. The CDR3 loop reads CASSLFRDKVFF. CDR3 nucleotides: TGTGCCAGCAGTTTATTCCGGGACAAAGTGTTTTTT.

The chain is built from TRBV29-1 and TRBJ2-2; 9 positions agree with TRBD1. The CDR3 is made up of 16 amino acids. Trimming cost V 2 bases and J 7 bases; bases outside gene matches: 11. Germline CDR1 and CDR2: SQVTM and ANQGSEA. CDR3 sequence reads: CSVEKGGTGRVGELFF. In DNA form, the CDR3 reads TGCAGCGTTGAAAAGGGAGGGACAGGGCGCGTCGGGGAGCTGTTTTTT.

The CDR3 protein is CASSYRQGVEEKLFF. CDR3 nucleotides: TGTGCCAGCAGCTATCGACAGGGAGTGGAGGAAAAACTGTTTTTT. The chain links TRBV11-2 to TRBJ1-4; the match to TRBD1 covers 7 bases. From germline, CDR1 is SGHAT and CDR2 FQNNGV. The CDR3 is 15 amino acids. V was pared by 4 bases and J by 8 bases, with 10 bases of the junction left unmatched.

This clone was counted once. V is TRBV30 and J is TRBJ2-1, with 11 bases lining up with TRBD2. Germline CDR1 and CDR2: GTSNPN and SVGIG (reference sequence). Trimming at V came to 0 bases and at J to 9 bases, leaving 7 bases not matched to a gene. The CDR3 totals 15 residues. CDR3 protein: CAWSVLLAGVGEQFF. CDR3 nucleotides: TGTGCCTGGAGTGTACTACTAGCGGGAGTTGGTGAGCAGTTCTTC.

The rearrangement links TRBV7-8 to TRBJ2-7; TRBD2 is a possible D gene (6 bases). The CDR3 contains 14 residues. CDR1 is SGHVS, CDR2 FQNEAQ, per germline. V was cut by 5 bases and J by 0 bases, with 11 bases left in between. Here the CDR3 DNA reads TGTGCCAGCAGCCCCTTAGCGGTCTCCTACGAGCAGTACTTC. Translation gives CASSPLAVSYEQYF.

Remarks on this clone: Other DNA sequences in this sample translate to the same CDR3. The chain is built from TRBV5-1 and TRBJ2-7; D is possibly TRBD1 (5 bases). The CDR3 length is 15 residues. Germline-derived CDR1 and CDR2 are SGHRS and YFSETQ. Trimming took off 0 bases at V and 0 bases at J, with 10 bases between the two ends. For the CDR3, the DNA is TGCGCCAGCAGCTTGGGGCAGGGCGTCTCCTACGAGCAGTACTTC. Amino acids: CASSLGQGVSYEQYF.

This chain links TRBV12-5 with TRBJ1-5; no clear D gene. Trimming took off 5 bases at V and 4 bases at J, with 3 bases between the two ends. CDR1 and CDR2 (germline): LGHNT, FRNRAP. The CDR3 has 11 residues. CDR3 sequence reads: CASGTNQPQHF. Here the CDR3 DNA reads TGTGCTAGTGGTACAAATCAGCCCCAGCATTTT.

V and J are TRBV28 and TRBJ2-2; the match to TRBD2 covers 12 bases. J gave up 7 bases and V 6 bases, and 9 bases lay outside the gene matches. CDR1 and CDR2 from the germline V gene are MDHEN and SYDVKM. CDR3 length equals 16 residues. CDR3 nucleotides: TGTGCCAGCAGCCCCTGGACTAGCGGGACCGTCGGGGAGCTGTTTTTT. It yields the protein CASSPWTSGTVGELFF.

The chain has TRBV7-3 and TRBJ1-1, with D possibly being TRBD1 (5 bases). Trimming stripped 5 bases from V and 5 bases from J, with 21 bases between. Germline assignment: CDR1 SGHTA and CDR2 FQGTGA. This CDR3 is built from 16 residues. In nucleotides, the CDR3 is TGTGCCAGCAGCCACGGAGGTGTGGGGCAACGAACTGAAGCTTTCTTT. This encodes CASSHGGVGQRTEAFF.

DNA of the CDR3: TGCAGCGTTCAACGGACTAGCGGGAGGGATGAGCAGTTCTTC. Its translation: CSVQRTSGRDEQFF. The chain combines TRBV29-1 with TRBJ2-1; 15 nucleotides line up with TRBD2. Trimming at V came to 5 bases and at J to 8 bases, leaving 4 bases not matched to a gene. The germline CDR1 and CDR2 sequences are SQVTM and ANQGSEA. The CDR3 has 14 residues.

Concerning this clone itself: Other DNA sequences from this sample encode an identical CDR3 as well. The CDR3 region is CATSRGSGSYNEQFF. CDR3 DNA: TGTGCCACCAGCAGAGGTAGCGGTTCCTACAATGAGCAGTTCTTC. The rearrangement joins TRBV15 to TRBJ2-1; weak D call: TRBD2 (6 bases). With 1 base removed from V and 1 base from J, the gap between germline ends came to 8 bases. Germline values: CDR1 LNHNV, CDR2 YYDKDF (reference sequence). CDR3 length: 15 residues.

The chain joins TRBV10-3 to TRBJ2-7; 11 bases fit TRBD1. The CDR3 totals 14 residues. V trimming: 3 bases; J trimming: 3 bases; junction bases outside the gene matches: 1. Germline assignment: CDR1 ENHRY and CDR2 SYGVKD. The DNA for the CDR3 is TGTGCCATCAGTGAAGGGACAGGGGGCTACGAGCAGTACTTC. Translated, it gives CAISEGTGGYEQYF.

The chain is built from TRBV7-8 and TRBJ2-3, with TRBD1 identical over 10 bases. Looked up from germline, CDR1 is SGHVS and CDR2 is FQNEAQ. V shed 2 bases, J shed 3 bases, and the junction held 8 bases outside the gene matches. The CDR3 covers 17 residues. In nucleotides, the CDR3 is TGTGCCAGCAGCTTACCTCCGGGACAGGGGTCTACAGATACGCAGTATTTT. Its translation is CASSLPPGQGSTDTQYF. The full variable domain, with the rest looked up from reference TRBV7-8 and TRBJ2-3, is GAGVSQSPRYKVAKRGQDVALRCDPISGHVSLFWYQQALGQGPEFLTYFQNEAQLDKSGLPSDRFFAERPEGSVSTLKIQRTQQEDSAVYLCASSLPPGQGSTDTQYFGPGTRLTVL.

The chain couples TRBV11-2 to TRBJ2-5; a possible D gene is TRBD1 (6 bases). Trimming removed 5 bases from V and 7 bases from J, with 20 bases in between. Germline-derived CDR1 and CDR2 are SGHAT and FQNNGV. This CDR3 has 15 amino acids. The CDR3 coding sequence is TGTGCCAGCAGCCCGGGACACCAATCCCCAGGGACCCAGTACTTC. This encodes CASSPGHQSPGTQYF. Looking up the rest from reference TRBV11-2 and TRBJ2-5 gives the full variable domain: EAGVAQSPRYKIIEKRQSVAFWCNPISGHATLYWYQQILGQGPKLLIQFQNNGVVDDSQLPKDRFSAERLKGVDSTLKIQPAKLEDSAVYLCASSPGHQSPGTQYFGPGTRLLVL.

The V gene is TRBV12-2, the J gene TRBJ2-3; the D call TRBD1 from the table was never checked on the DNA. TRBV12-2 has pseudogene status. CDR3 size: 11 residues. The CDR3 DNA is TGTGCCGGGGGACAGAAAGATACGCAGTATTTT. The encoded protein is CAGGQKDTQYF.

The CDR3 loop reads CASSPIPPHGGNEQFF. CDR3 nucleotides: TGTGCCAGCAGCCCCATCCCCCCTCATGGGGGGAATGAGCAGTTCTTC. The rearrangement links TRBV9 to TRBJ2-1; TRBD2 might be the D (6 bases). The CDR3 runs 16 residues. Germline CDR1 is SGDLS and CDR2 is YYNGEE. V was pared by 4 bases and J by 7 bases, with 21 bases between.

The rearrangement joins TRBV11-1 to TRBJ2-1; no reliable D call. The CDR3 runs 12 residues. V shed 5 bases and J shed 7 bases, with 9 bases lying between them. Germline V gives CDR1 SGHAT, CDR2 FQDESV (reference sequence). The DNA for the CDR3 is TGTGCCAGCAGCCACAGTGGGAATGAGCAGTTCTTC. Protein product: CASSHSGNEQFF. Full variable domain (outside the CDR3, taken from reference TRBV11-1 and TRBJ2-1): EAEVAQSPRYKITEKSQAVAFWCDPISGHATLYWYRQILGQGPELLVQFQDESVVDDSQLPKDRFSAERLKGVDSTLKIQPAELGDSAMYLCASSHSGNEQFFGPGTRLTVL.

In this sample, this clone turned up once. The V and J genes are TRBV7-9 and TRBJ2-1; D may be TRBD1 (5 bases). CDR1 is SEHNR, CDR2 FQNEAQ, per germline (reference sequence). The CDR3 is made up of 14 amino acids. Trimming pared 5 bases from V and 8 bases from J, leaving 16 bases between. This CDR3 is CASSPSRVFDEQFF. The CDR3 DNA reads as TGTGCCAGCAGCCCCTCCAGGGTTTTCGATGAGCAGTTCTTC.

The chain combines TRBV2 with TRBJ2-2, with D perhaps TRBD1 or TRBD2 (5 bases each). Trimming took off 1 base at V and 6 bases at J, with 12 bases between the two ends. CDR3 size: 15 residues. CDR1 is SNHLY and CDR2 is FYNNEI in the germline V gene. CDR3 residues: CASSEGRGTPGELFF. The CDR3 bases are TGTGCCAGCAGTGAAGGCCGGGGCACCCCCGGGGAGCTGTTTTTT.

This chain uses TRBV16 with TRBJ1-1; D not resolved. From germline, CDR1 is KGHSY and CDR2 FQNENV. V was trimmed by 1 base and J by 0 bases, leaving 9 bases between them. The CDR3 spans 15 residues. The CDR3 DNA follows: TGTGCCAGCAGCCAATTTCCAGGCGTGAACACTGAAGCTTTCTTT. Amino acid sequence: CASSQFPGVNTEAFF.